These 11 T cell receptor beta chains came from one sample sequenced in a study of T cell responses to AZD1222 COVID-19 vaccine. Clones were sequenced by immunoSEQ multiplex PCR, and TCRdb holds only the in-frame ones, with some missing. The profile shows 65,000 to 75,000 clones, roughly 80% of them singletons. This specimen consisted of peripheral blood, obtained on day 0 of AZD1222 vaccination. The receptors derive from an adult in good health.

This clone is classed as medium-sized (0.01 to 0.1%). The V call is TRBV5-1, the J call TRBJ1-4; a weak D match, TRBD1 (5 bases). The CDR3 has 15 residues. V was shortened by 7 bases and J by 3 bases, with 16 bases between the two germline ends. The germline V gene encodes CDR1 SGHRS and CDR2 YFSETQ. CDR3: CASRPPQGSNEKLFF. Written as DNA, the CDR3 is TGCGCCAGCCGGCCCCCGCAGGGATCTAATGAAAAACTGTTTTTT.

The chain uses TRBV12-2 and TRBJ1-4. TRBV12-2 is a listed pseudogene. This CDR3 is 16 amino acids long. The CDR3: CASQNRSRRGGEKLFF. For the CDR3, the DNA is TGTGCAAGTCAAAATAGGAGTCGGAGGGGCGGTGAAAAACTGTTTTTT.

In this sample, this clone turned up a few times. CDR3 protein: CASSFNRGYYGYTF. CDR3 sequence (DNA): TGTGCCAGCAGCTTCAACAGGGGGTACTATGGCTACACCTTC. V and J are TRBV7-2 and TRBJ1-2, with 8 bases identical to TRBD1. In germline, CDR1 is SGHTA, CDR2 FQGNSA. The CDR3 has 14 amino acids. Unmatched junction bases numbered 3, after V lost 3 bases and J lost 3 bases.

The chain couples TRBV19 to TRBJ1-2; D gene ambiguous. The V gene's germline CDR1 is LNHDA and CDR2 SQIVND (reference sequence). The CDR3 has 14 amino acids. V gave up 6 bases and J gave up 0 bases, with 11 bases separating them. This CDR3 is CASRPQESNYGYTF. CDR3 nucleotide sequence: TGTGCCAGTAGACCTCAGGAGTCTAACTATGGCTACACCTTC.

The V call is TRBV5-1, the J call TRBJ2-1; D uncertain. The CDR3 spans 14 residues. Germline lookup yields CDR1 SGHRS and CDR2 YFSETQ. Trimming shortened V by 0 bases and J by 5 bases, and 9 bases separated the two germline ends. In DNA form, the CDR3 reads TGCGCCAGCAGCTTGGAATCAGGAGACAATGAGCAGTTCTTC. Translated, it gives CASSLESGDNEQFF.

This sequence joins TRBV7-2 and TRBJ1-4; D is uncertain. The CDR3 length is 15 residues. CDR1 is SGHTA and CDR2 is FQGNSA in the germline V gene. The V gene lost 5 bases and the J gene lost 7 bases, with 17 bases spanning the gap. CDR3 DNA sequence: TGTGCCAGCAGCCCAGACCCGGCGACGCGTGAAAAACTGTTTTTT. Translating gives CASSPDPATREKLFF.

V is TRBV6-5 and J is TRBJ2-2; 13 bases line up with TRBD2. With 2 bases clipped from V and 9 bases from J, the junction kept 6 bases outside the gene matches. Germline V gene sequence: CDR1 MNHEY, CDR2 SVGAGI. This CDR3 is 16 amino acids long. Here the CDR3 DNA reads TGTGCCAGCAGTTACACTGGACTAGCGGGGGACCGGGAGCTGTTTTTT. It is translated as CASSYTGLAGDRELFF.

This clone has only a few counts. The chain recombines TRBV2 with TRBJ1-3; D is perhaps TRBD1 (5 bases). Germline lookup yields CDR1 SNHLY and CDR2 FYNNEI. This CDR3 contains 15 residues. Trimming cost V 4 bases and J 2 bases, with 12 bases left between them. The CDR3 here is CASSGGAGAGNTIYF. The CDR3, as DNA: TGTGCCAGCAGTGGAGGGGCCGGGGCTGGAAACACCATATATTTT.

This chain links TRBV7-8 with TRBJ1-1, with D tentatively TRBD1 (5 bases). The germline V and J ends were trimmed by 6 bases and 5 bases, with 13 bases remaining between them. The CDR3 runs to 13 residues. Looked up from germline, CDR1 is SGHVS and CDR2 is FQNEAQ. The CDR3 region is CASRRTGGTEAFF. The CDR3 coding sequence is TGTGCCAGCAGACGAACCGGGGGAACTGAAGCTTTCTTT.

The chain is built from TRBV2 and TRBJ1-2; D is possibly TRBD1 (5 bases). This CDR3 has 13 residues. From germline, CDR1 is SNHLY and CDR2 FYNNEI. Trimming removed 4 bases at V and 1 base at J, with 7 bases between. The CDR3 loop reads CASSADSNYGYTF. The CDR3 DNA reads TGTGCCAGCAGTGCAGACAGTAACTATGGCTACACCTTC.

The chain couples TRBV7-2 to TRBJ1-6, with unresolved D. V dropped 3 bases and J dropped 3 bases, with 9 bases sitting between them. The CDR3 covers 15 residues. In germline, CDR1 is SGHTA, CDR2 FQGNSA. CDR3 region: CASSLGRYYNSPLHF. The DNA of the CDR3 is TGTGCCAGCAGCTTGGGCAGGTACTATAATTCACCCCTCCACTTT.